These T cell receptor beta chains were read from a single sample in a study of graft-versus-host responses after intestinal transplantation. Sequencing was performed with immunoSEQ multiplex PCR; in TCRdb, only in-frame clones are kept and a portion is missing. The sample comprises 22,000 or so clones, roughly four fifths of which are singletons, and under 4% rests with the top ten. The sequences come from ileum tissue, collected 12 days after intestinal transplant. Receptor source: a human patient who received an intestinal transplant, so some T cells may come from the graft donor. Both conserved end residues are part of each CDR3. D genes are given only for firm matches.

J,D,V,CDR3
TRBJ2-3,TRBD2,TRBV7-3,CASSSSGGADTQYF
TRBJ2-1,NA,TRBV27,CASRGGERSSYNEQFF
TRBJ2-7,NA,TRBV29-1,CSVEGNYEQYF
TRBJ1-3,NA,TRBV9,CASSVSGFGNTIYF
TRBJ1-1,NA,TRBV27,CASSLWQGGTEAFF
TRBJ2-3,TRBD2,TRBV28,CASSFLAGQDTQYF
TRBJ1-1,NA,TRBV15,CATSRDLGRSFEAFF
TRBJ2-3,TRBD2,TRBV7-4,CASSRTSGTWGTDTQYF
TRBJ2-5,TRBD2,TRBV5-4,CASSLRLAGRQETQYF
TRBJ2-3,TRBD2,TRBV10-1,CASPWYGGGPRNTQYF
TRBJ2-1,TRBD1,TRBV14,CASSLPVGTAWGNEQFF
TRBJ2-5,NA,TRBV5-1,CASSSAKGPETQYF
TRBJ1-2,NA,TRBV7-9,CASSHQVSEVFYGYTF
TRBJ2-7,TRBD1,TRBV18,CASSPGTGDYEQYF
TRBJ2-3,TRBD2,TRBV6-5,CASSPPGGFTDTQYF
TRBJ2-1,NA,TRBV6-1,CASSEGSTYNEQFF
TRBJ1-2,NA,TRBV18,CASSPAGLGPNYGYTF
TRBJ2-7,NA,TRBV9,CASSLWGGAYEQYF
TRBJ2-3,NA,TRBV2,CASTILARTDTQYF
TRBJ2-7,NA,TRBV18,CASSPNPGDPAGQYF
TRBJ2-7,NA,TRBV20-1,CSARTGNEQYF
TRBJ1-1,NA,TRBV4-1,CASSQDWALNTEAFF
TRBJ1-4,NA,TRBV5-5,CASSLARGDNSNEKLFF
TRBJ2-7,TRBD1,TRBV27,CASSYRDRGPYEQYF
TRBJ1-4,TRBD1,TRBV7-9,CASSLATGGGYRRSEKLFF
TRBJ2-7,TRBD1,TRBV10-1,CASSEGRRRGYEGSYEQYF
TRBJ1-2,NA,TRBV6-1,CASSKLRSPVAYTF
TRBJ1-4,NA,TRBV4-1,CASSQDRGNEKLFF
TRBJ1-1,NA,TRBV5-1,CASTEREGGEAFF
TRBJ1-2,TRBD1,TRBV12-5,CASGSGQRNYGYTF
TRBJ2-7,TRBD2,TRBV4-3,CASSQDVGTGGAYEQYF
TRBJ2-1,NA,TRBV7-9,CASSLGRQLDEQFF
TRBJ2-2,TRBD2,TRBV11-2,CASSTGLPTGELFF
TRBJ2-5,NA,TRBV29-1,CSVMSSPETQYF
TRBJ2-7,TRBD2,TRBV4-3,CASSQQASGTYEQYF
TRBJ2-7,NA,TRBV11-2,CASSPTGLRGEQYF
TRBJ2-7,NA,TRBV27,CATSDGGAFYEQYF
TRBJ1-1,NA,TRBV7-2,CASSPRLNTEAFF
TRBJ2-7,NA,TRBV19,CASSISAGWEYEQYF
TRBJ2-5,NA,TRBV6-5,CASQRIPTAETQYF
TRBJ2-7,NA,TRBV5-1,CASSGAGTYEQYF
TRBJ2-7,TRBD1,TRBV5-4,CASGVRRTGGLGEQYF
TRBJ1-2,NA,TRBV18,CASSPVTGNNYGYTF
TRBJ2-7,TRBD2,TRBV28,CASSLRREAASSYEQYF
TRBJ1-1,NA,TRBV6-5,CASSYEGVGNTEAFF
TRBJ1-1,NA,TRBV29-1,CSVVRSPNTEAFF
TRBJ1-2,NA,TRBV23-1,CASSLAGGYTF
TRBJ2-3,NA,TRBV13,CASSTIDTQYF
TRBJ1-2,TRBD1,TRBV18,CASSLVDRGYGYTF
TRBJ1-1,NA,TRBV2,CASRLARNTEAFF
TRBJ2-1,TRBD2,TRBV5-4,CASSLGVRGFNEQFF
TRBJ2-7,NA,TRBV21-1,CASSTPLAAYEQYF
TRBJ2-2,TRBD2,TRBV7-3,CASSLLAGAGELFF
TRBJ2-7,TRBD1,TRBV6-5,CASSYSRQGYEQYF
TRBJ1-4,NA,TRBV30,CAWSPGRTNEKLFF
TRBJ2-2,NA,TRBV6-6,CASSYGVTGELFF
TRBJ2-7,TRBD1,TRBV2,CASAAGQGSYEQYF